This passage covers 22 T cell receptor beta chains from one sample sequenced in a study of blood T cell repertoires in COVID-19. Libraries were prepared by immunoSEQ multiplex PCR; TCRdb keeps only in-frame clonotypes and omits some of them. The table lists more than 200,000 clones, roughly 84% of them singletons. Input material: peripheral blood. The receptors come from a man in his fifties or sixties with acute or convalescent COVID-19.

The gene calls are TRBV3-1 (or the pseudogene TRBV3-2) and TRBJ2-1; TRBD1 aligns across 9 bases. The CDR3 is 13 amino acids. Losses at the gene ends were 5 bases for V and 10 bases for J; bases not matched to a gene: 6. Germline V CDR1 and CDR2: LGHDT, YNNKEL (reference sequence). Here the CDR3 reads CASSSQGAGEQFF. DNA for the CDR3: TGTGCCAGCAGCTCACAGGGGGCAGGCGAGCAGTTCTTC.

This clone was recorded once. This chain links TRBV10-3 with TRBJ2-5; 8 bases are a match to TRBD2. The J segment lost 4 bases and the V segment lost 0 bases, leaving 4 bases of the junction unmatched. Germline V CDR1 and CDR2: ENHRY, SYGVKD. The CDR3 consists of 15 residues. CDR3 sequence: CAISESGLGGETQYF. The CDR3 DNA sequence: TGTGCCATCAGTGAGTCGGGACTAGGTGGAGAGACCCAGTACTTC.

The rearrangement links TRBV4-1 to TRBJ2-7, with D possibly being TRBD2 (5 bases). Germline CDR1 MGHRA, CDR2 YSYEKL. V lost 0 bases, J lost 0 bases, and 12 bases lay in between. This CDR3 is 16 amino acids long. In DNA, the CDR3 is TGCGCCAGCAGCCAAGATGTGGACTCAAGCTCCTACGAGCAGTACTTC. It encodes CASSQDVDSSSYEQYF.

The chain recombines TRBV4-1 with TRBJ2-2, with 7 bases identical to TRBD2. Germline CDR1 is MGHRA and CDR2 is YSYEKL. This CDR3 is built from 17 residues. The V segment lost 2 bases and the J segment 4 bases; nucleotides outside the gene matches: 10. The CDR3 loop reads CASSQSVAGVGTGELFF. CDR3 DNA: TGCGCCAGCAGCCAATCTGTTGCGGGAGTGGGCACCGGGGAGCTGTTTTTT.

Of note for this clone: This CDR3 is also generated by other DNA sequences in the sample. The chain employs TRBV6-4 and TRBJ1-2; 8 bases fit TRBD1. The CDR3 contains 15 residues. CDR1 and CDR2 (germline): MRHNA, SNTAGT. Trimming at V came to 2 bases and at J to 4 bases, leaving 6 bases not matched to a gene. The CDR3 loop is CASSDGNRGTYGYTF. The CDR3 DNA reads as TGTGCCAGCAGTGACGGGAACAGGGGGACCTATGGCTACACCTTC.

The chain uses TRBV14 and TRBJ2-1; D perhaps matches TRBD1 (6 bases). The germline gives CDR1 SGHDN, CDR2 FVKESK. V was shortened by 0 bases and J by 3 bases, with 15 bases between the two germline ends. The CDR3 extends over 17 amino acids. In DNA, the CDR3 is TGTGCCAGCAGCCAAGACCGGTGGGGACACAACTACAATGAGCAGTTCTTC. Protein product: CASSQDRWGHNYNEQFF. The whole variable domain, filled in from reference TRBV14 and TRBJ2-1, reads EAGVTQFPSHSVIEKGQTVTLRCDPISGHDNLYWYRRVMGKEIKFLLHFVKESKQDESGMPNNRFLAERTGGTYSTLKVQPAELEDSGVYFCASSQDRWGHNYNEQFFGPGTRLTVL.

The rearrangement uses TRBV2 and TRBJ1-6; D perhaps matches TRBD1 (5 bases). The germline V and J ends were trimmed by 6 bases and 6 bases, with 9 bases remaining between them. This CDR3 has 13 amino acids. Germline V gene data show CDR1 as SNHLY and CDR2 as FYNNEI. The DNA for the CDR3 is TGTGCCAGCAGGGGACTGCCTAATTCACCCCTCCACTTT. Protein: CASRGLPNSPLHF.

The genes are TRBV5-1 and TRBJ2-5; 9 bases fit TRBD1. The CDR3 has 15 residues. The V gene's germline CDR1 is SGHRS and CDR2 YFSETQ. The V and J ends lost 3 bases and 4 bases, in that order; junction bases with no gene match: 7. In nucleotides, the CDR3 is TGCGCCAGCAGCTCAACGCCGGGACAGGGAGAGACCCAGTACTTC. Translated: CASSSTPGQGETQYF. The whole variable domain, filled in from reference TRBV5-1 and TRBJ2-5, reads KAGVTQTPRYLIKTRGQQVTLSCSPISGHRSVSWYQQTPGQGLQFLFEYFSETQRNKGNFPGRFSGRQFSNSRSEMNVSTLELGDSALYLCASSSTPGQGETQYFGPGTRLLVL.

The chain is built from TRBV6-5 and TRBJ1-2, with 11 nucleotides matching TRBD1. Germline assignment: CDR1 MNHEY and CDR2 SVGAGI. The CDR3 covers 14 residues. Germline trimming cut 2 bases from V and 7 bases from J; bases unmatched to any gene: 3. The CDR3 DNA is TGTGCCAGCAGTTACGCCGGGACAGGGGGTGGCTACACCTTC. Protein sequence: CASSYAGTGGGYTF.

This rearrangement joins TRBV7-9 to TRBJ2-1, with 8 bases lining up with TRBD2. CDR3 length: 14 residues. After removal of 3 bases from V and 9 bases from J, the junction contained 7 bases not matched to a gene. CDR1 SEHNR and CDR2 FQNEAQ come from the germline V gene (reference sequence). The DNA of the CDR3 is TGTGCCAGCAGCTTTGGGACTAGTGGGAGTGAGCAGTTCTTC. Encoded protein: CASSFGTSGSEQFF.

The chain couples TRBV28 to TRBJ1-2; no reliable D call. Germline V CDR1 and CDR2: MDHEN, SYDVKM. The CDR3 runs to 15 residues. The V end lost 5 bases, the J end lost 2 bases, and 15 bases lay between the germline ends. CDR3 amino acids: CASSVTYRTNYGYTF. DNA of the CDR3: TGTGCCAGCAGTGTAACGTACAGAACAAACTATGGCTACACCTTC.

The V and J genes are TRBV19 and TRBJ1-1; 7 positions agree with TRBD1. The CDR3 loop spans 14 amino acids. Germline lookup yields CDR1 LNHDA and CDR2 SQIVND (reference sequence). V lost 5 bases to trimming and J lost 1 base; unmatched junction nucleotides: 4. This chain's CDR3 is CASSLDRSNTEAFF. The CDR3 nucleotides are TGTGCCAGTAGTTTGGACAGGTCGAACACTGAAGCTTTCTTT.

This sequence joins TRBV7-9 and TRBJ2-7; weak D call: TRBD1 (6 bases). Per the germline V gene, CDR1 is SEHNR and CDR2 is FQNEAQ (reference sequence). This CDR3 region has 15 residues. V dropped 2 bases and J dropped 6 bases, with 17 bases sitting between them. Written as DNA, the CDR3 is TGTGCCAGCAGCTTATTAGCAGGGCCCAGGGGCGAGCAGTACTTC. Its translation is CASSLLAGPRGEQYF.

CDR3 bases: TGTGCCAGCCGGGGCGGGGGGGCCATTTCACATGAGCAGTTCTTC. This sequence encodes CASRGGGAISHEQFF. V gene TRBV27 combines with J gene TRBJ2-1, with 9 bases identical to TRBD2. The CDR3 spans 15 residues. Germline CDR1 MNHEY, CDR2 SMNVEV (reference sequence). V trimming: 8 bases; J trimming: 8 bases; junction bases outside the gene matches: 13.

The chain recombines TRBV28 with TRBJ1-2, with D maybe TRBD1 (5 bases). V was clipped by 8 bases and J by 7 bases, with 14 bases between them. The germline CDR1 and CDR2 sequences are MDHEN and SYDVKM. CDR3 length: 12 residues. The CDR3 protein is CASVRRGSGYTF. The CDR3 nucleotides are TGTGCCAGCGTTCGGAGGGGAAGTGGCTACACCTTC.

The V call is TRBV7-3, the J call TRBJ1-3; 10 nucleotides agree with TRBD1. The ends lost 5 bases at V and 3 bases at J; junction bases unmatched: 4. This CDR3 region has 15 residues. The germline V gene encodes CDR1 SGHTA and CDR2 FQGTGA. The DNA of the CDR3 is TGTGCCAGCAGCCGCGGACAGGGGGGTGGAAACACCATATATTTT. Translated: CASSRGQGGGNTIYF. Based on the CDR3 plus reference TRBV7-3 and TRBJ1-3, the full variable domain is GAGVSQTPSNKVTEKGKYVELRCDPISGHTALYWYRQSLGQGPEFLIYFQGTGAADDSGLPNDRFFAVRPEGSVSTLKIQRTERGDSAVYLCASSRGQGGGNTIYFGEGSWLTVV.

The rearrangement links TRBV7-3 to TRBJ2-7; D is possibly TRBD1 (6 bases). CDR3 length: 15 amino acids. CDR1 is SGHTA and CDR2 is FQGTGA in the germline V gene. V gave up 4 bases and J gave up 5 bases, with 18 bases separating them. This CDR3 reads CASSSAGPPGDEQYF. CDR3 in DNA: TGTGCCAGCAGCTCTGCCGGGCCACCAGGGGACGAGCAGTACTTC.

This clone was seen once. The chain joins TRBV18 to TRBJ2-7, with 11 bases identical to TRBD1. The CDR3 is made up of 16 amino acids. Germline-derived CDR1 and CDR2 are KGHSH and LQKENI. The V and J ends lost 2 bases and 0 bases, in that order; junction bases with no gene match: 3. CDR3 in amino acids: CASSPWTGGISYEQYF. The CDR3 region has the DNA TGTGCCAGCTCACCATGGACAGGGGGCATCTCCTACGAGCAGTACTTC.

This sequence joins TRBV29-1 and TRBJ1-1; D is possibly TRBD1 (5 bases). The CDR3 has 13 residues. The V end lost 7 bases, the J end lost 1 base, and 13 bases lay between the germline ends. The V gene's germline CDR1 is SQVTM and CDR2 ANQGSEA. Here the CDR3 DNA reads TGCAGCGCTGGTGGACAATCGAACACTGAAGCTTTCTTT. This sequence encodes CSAGGQSNTEAFF.

The chain recombines TRBV6-5 with TRBJ2-1, with TRBD2 as a possible D gene (6 bases). The ends were cut back, 5 bases at V and 2 bases at J, with 13 bases in the middle. The CDR3 runs 15 residues. Germline V gene lookup returns CDR1 MNHEY and CDR2 SVGAGI. In DNA, the CDR3 is TGTGCCAGCAGTCCCGGGACTGCGACCTACAATGAGCAGTTCTTC. This sequence encodes CASSPGTATYNEQFF.

The chain combines TRBV12-5 with TRBJ1-2, with 7 bases that match TRBD1. The CDR3 runs to 12 residues. V lost 0 bases and J lost 9; bases outside the gene matches: 1. Germline CDR1 reads LGHNT; CDR2 reads FRNRAP. The CDR3 loop is CASGLVDRSYTF. The CDR3 DNA reads as TGTGCTAGTGGTTTGGTGGACAGGAGCTACACCTTC.

The chain joins TRBV7-8 to TRBJ2-1; a weak D match, TRBD2 (5 bases). The germline V gene has CDR1 SGHVS and CDR2 FQNEAQ. CDR3 size: 14 residues. Trimming shortened V by 5 bases and J by 7 bases, and 15 bases separated the two germline ends. The CDR3: CASSRVVGGNEQFF. The CDR3 coding sequence is TGTGCCAGCAGCCGCGTGGTTGGAGGAAATGAGCAGTTCTTC. The full variable domain, rest sourced from reference TRBV7-8 and TRBJ2-1, is GAGVSQSPRYKVAKRGQDVALRCDPISGHVSLFWYQQALGQGPEFLTYFQNEAQLDKSGLPSDRFFAERPEGSVSTLKIQRTQQEDSAVYLCASSRVVGGNEQFFGPGTRLTVL.